Below are 12 T cell receptor beta chains sequenced from a single sample in a study of T cell repertoires in cytomegalovirus infection. TCRdb independently ran MiXCR on the reads; one entry per CDR3 protein. The sample includes about 480,000 distinct CDR3 sequences, 30% to 40% seen only once; the top ten take roughly a sixth. Antigens of these TCRs are unknown. This specimen consisted of cultured PBMCs, obtained from culture after CMV antigen stimulation. The origin of the receptors is a human donor in good health (CMV status not recorded). Some clones in this sample may be carry-over from other donors' samples.

The chain uses TRBV20-1 and TRBJ2-1, with D tentatively TRBD2 (6 bases). The CDR3 is 13 residues long. Trimming took 7 bases from V and 5 from J, leaving 15 bases between them. Per the germline V gene, CDR1 is DFQATT and CDR2 is SNEGSKA (reference sequence). The DNA for the CDR3 is TGCAGTGGGGAACAGCGGGTTCACAATGAGCAGTTCTTC. It translates to CSGEQRVHNEQFF.

The chain uses TRBV5-1 and TRBJ2-1; weak D call: TRBD1 (6 bases). V was cut by 1 base and J by 5 bases, with 10 bases left in between. Germline V lookup: CDR1 SGHRS, CDR2 YFSETQ. This CDR3 region has 14 residues. The CDR3 spells CASSLPGENNEQFF. CDR3 in DNA: TGCGCCAGCAGCTTGCCAGGGGAAAACAATGAGCAGTTCTTC.

The chain joins TRBV6-6 to TRBJ1-5; 7 bases agree with TRBD1. The CDR3 runs to 14 residues. The V gene end was trimmed by 7 bases and the J gene end by 4 bases; junction bases not matched to a gene: 7. Germline values: CDR1 MNHNY, CDR2 SVGAGI (reference sequence). The DNA for the CDR3 is TGTGCCAGCAACGACAGGGCCGCTAATCAGCCCCAGCATTTT. Its translation is CASNDRAANQPQHF.

The V call is TRBV12-3 or TRBV12-4, the J call TRBJ2-1, with 7 bases that match TRBD1. Trimming took 5 bases from V and 13 from J; bases not matched to a gene: 8. CDR3 size: 12 residues. CDR3 bases: TGTGCCAGCAGTGACAGGGTCAGGGGCCAGTTCTTC. As protein: CASSDRVRGQFF.

The chain carries TRBV7-2 and TRBJ2-2; D gene uncertain. The V and J ends lost 8 bases and 1 base respectively, with 5 bases between them. Germline V lookup: CDR1 SGHTA, CDR2 FQGNSA. This CDR3 is 12 amino acids long. The CDR3 DNA reads TGTGCCAGCGCTTTGAACACCGGGGAGCTGTTTTTT. Translated: CASALNTGELFF.

The chain employs TRBV6-5 and TRBJ1-1; tentative D call: TRBD1 (6 bases). There are 14 residues in the CDR3. Germline CDR1 and CDR2: MNHEY and SVGAGI. V lost 9 bases and J lost 4, with 18 bases in between. The CDR3 coding sequence is TGTGCCAGTGGGAGGGGGGATCGGGTCACTGAAGCTTTCTTT. It specifies CASGRGDRVTEAFF.

This clonotype was picked up many times. This chain uses TRBV7-8 with TRBJ2-1; a weak D match, TRBD2 (6 bases). The V gene lost 4 bases and the J gene lost 12 bases, with 31 bases spanning the gap. The CDR3 loop spans 18 amino acids. CDR1 is SGHVS and CDR2 is FQNEAQ in the germline V gene. In nucleotides, the CDR3 is TGTGCCAGCAGCTGGACGGAGAGCGGGCGCCGCAGGTCAGGTAGGCAGTTCTTC. As protein: CASSWTESGRRRSGRQFF.

This clonotype has ten or more counts. The V gene is TRBV7-6, the J gene TRBJ2-1; 9 nucleotides agree with TRBD1. V was clipped by 2 bases and J by 4 bases; unmatched bases: 6. CDR1 SGHVS and CDR2 FNYEAQ come from the germline V gene. This CDR3 is built from 16 residues. In nucleotides, the CDR3 is TGTGCCAGCAGCTTAAGGACAGGGGTGGGTTACAATGAGCAGTTCTTC. It codes for CASSLRTGVGYNEQFF.

The V gene is TRBV20-1, the J gene TRBJ1-1, with D possibly matching TRBD1 (5 bases). Germline V gives CDR1 DFQATT, CDR2 SNEGSKA (reference sequence). The CDR3 runs 15 residues. V shed 3 bases and J shed 2 bases, with 16 bases lying between them. The CDR3 DNA reads TGCAGTGCTAGTATCTTCGGGACCAGAAACACTGAAGCTTTCTTT. This codes for CSASIFGTRNTEAFF.

This chain uses TRBV10-1 with TRBJ2-3; 7 bases are a match to TRBD2. The germline V gene encodes CDR1 WNHNN and CDR2 SYGVQD (reference sequence). V lost 8 bases and J lost 3; bases outside the gene matches: 5. The length of the CDR3 is 13 residues. This chain's CDR3 is CASGGLETDTQYF. CDR3 sequence (DNA): TGCGCCAGCGGCGGACTAGAGACAGATACGCAGTATTTT.

This clonotype was seen ten or more times. The chain employs TRBV7-2 and TRBJ1-3, with D maybe TRBD1 (5 bases). The V end was cut by 1 base, the J end by 0 bases, with 13 bases between. The CDR3 has 17 amino acids. Germline-derived CDR1 and CDR2 are SGHTA and FQGNSA. This CDR3 is CASSLVGGSNSGNTIYF. The DNA for the CDR3 is TGTGCCAGCAGCTTAGTCGGGGGGTCGAACTCTGGAAACACCATATATTTT.

J is TRBJ2-5 and V is TRBV11-3; 9 bases map to TRBD1. With 5 bases clipped from V and 1 base from J, the junction kept 8 bases outside the gene matches. The CDR3 covers 16 residues. Germline loops: CDR1 SGHNT, CDR2 YENEEA. The chain's CDR3 is CASSRSGTGSQETQYF. In DNA form, the CDR3 reads TGTGCCAGCAGCCGTTCCGGGACAGGGTCCCAAGAGACCCAGTACTTC.